This TCR beta chain derives from a study of T cells in Graves' hyperthyroidism and ophthalmopathy. Findings of the study overall: Ophthalmopathy cases were set apart from stable hyperthyroidism by a 13 V-J model.

Germline CDR1 and CDR2: SGHNT and YYREEE (reference sequence). V shed 0 bases, J shed 5 bases, and the junction held 4 bases outside the gene matches. The CDR3 has 15 residues. Amplification yielded TCR beta CDR3 regions, with RNA transcripts as the source. Carried out on the TCR CDR3, a first-round RT-PCR used the HTBI primer set. TCRdb re-called the multiplex PCR reads through MiXCR, storing one row per CDR3 protein. The sample lists 89,000 or so distinct CDR3 sequences, approximately 39% occurring once. Subjects aged 18 to 65 presented with newly diagnosed hyperthyroidism of less than 2 months' duration. Many counts were recorded for this clonotype. No antigen is known for it.

Sequenced input: peripheral blood or thyroid tissue (not recorded which). The chain uses TRBV5-4 and TRBJ2-3; 9 nucleotides agree with TRBD2. The TCR sequence derives from a woman younger than 45 with Graves' hyperthyroidism. The CDR3 DNA reads TGTGCCAGCAGCTTGGCTAGCGGGACTATAGATACGCAGTATTTT. This encodes CASSLASGTIDTQYF.